This T cell receptor beta chain was observed in a study of T-cell memory formation after mild COVID-19. In TCRdb, the 5' RACE reads were re-called with MiXCR into one record per CDR3 protein. In the table there are 45,000 or so distinct CDR3 sequences, approximately 7% of which are singletons. The V and J ends lost 5 bases and 4 bases, in that order; junction bases with no gene match: 6. The CDR3 has 15 residues. V and J are TRBV12-3 or TRBV12-4 and TRBJ2-1, with 9 bases lining up with TRBD2. Sequencing was carried out using PBMCs or a T cell subset sorted from them (not recorded which). The TCR sequence derives from an adult who had mild COVID-19 (a few samples of this study predate the infection). Cell type and time point are not known. CDR3 protein: CASSRQSGRYNEQFF. CDR3 nucleotides: TGTGCCAGCAGTCGACAAAGCGGGAGGTACAATGAGCAGTTCTTC.